The 24 T cell receptor beta chains reported below all come from one sample, sequenced in a study of T cell responses to AZD1222 COVID-19 vaccine. The protocol was immunoSEQ multiplex PCR, while the TCRdb copy is restricted to in-frame clones and leaves out a portion. The sample comprises around 270,000 clones, 94% of which are singletons, and around 0.5% rests with the top ten. The source material was peripheral blood, sampled 28 days after the second AZD1222 dose. Receptors were obtained from an adult who received the AZD1222 COVID-19 vaccine.

The chain couples TRBV2 to TRBJ2-2; perhaps TRBD1 as D (5 bases). V was shortened by 6 bases and J by 7 bases, with 12 bases between the two germline ends. Germline V gene lookup returns CDR1 SNHLY and CDR2 FYNNEI. This CDR3 is 13 amino acids long. The CDR3 region has the DNA TGTGCCAGCAGCCAGGACAACCTCGGGGAGCTGTTTTTT. Translating it yields CASSQDNLGELFF.

The chain combines TRBV6-5 with TRBJ1-6, with 8 bases identical to TRBD1. This CDR3 is 13 amino acids long. J gave up 9 bases and V 5 bases, and 3 bases lay outside the gene matches. Germline-derived CDR1 and CDR2 are MNHEY and SVGAGI. CDR3 bases: TGTGCCAGCAGTCAGACAGGGGTTTCACCCCTCCACTTT. Translated, it gives CASSQTGVSPLHF.

CDR3 sequence: CASSTRNSRYSNQPQHF. The CDR3 nucleotides are TGTGCCAGTAGTACTCGTAACAGCCGCTATAGCAATCAGCCCCAGCATTTT. V is TRBV19 and J is TRBJ1-5; D is ambiguous. This CDR3 comprises 17 residues. Trimming stripped 4 bases from V and 0 bases from J, with 16 bases between. Looked up from germline, CDR1 is LNHDA and CDR2 is SQIVND (reference sequence).

The chain is built from TRBV29-1 and TRBJ1-1; D is unclear. Trimming removed 2 bases at V and 2 bases at J, with 9 bases between. Per the germline V gene, CDR1 is SQVTM and CDR2 is ANQGSEA. This CDR3 is built from 13 residues. CDR3 sequence (DNA): TGCAGCGTTGAATCTGCAGGAAACACTGAAGCTTTCTTT. It is translated as CSVESAGNTEAFF.

This chain connects TRBV6-5 to TRBJ1-1; no clear D gene. CDR1 is MNHEY and CDR2 is SVGAGI in the germline V gene. The V and J ends lost 6 bases and 3 bases respectively, with 11 bases between them. CDR3 length equals 13 residues. The CDR3 region has the DNA TGTGCCAGCAGCTATACGATGGACACTGAAGCTTTCTTT. Amino acids: CASSYTMDTEAFF.

Of note for this clone: This CDR3 is also generated by other DNA sequences in the sample. This rearrangement joins TRBV5-1 to TRBJ1-3, with TRBD1 as a possible D gene (5 bases). The CDR3 has 14 residues. Per the germline V gene, CDR1 is SGHRS and CDR2 is YFSETQ. The ends were cut back, 0 bases at V and 4 bases at J, with 8 bases in the middle. The CDR3: CASSLEGTGNTIYF. In nucleotides, the CDR3 is TGCGCCAGCAGCTTGGAGGGGACGGGAAACACCATATATTTT.

The chain is built from TRBV3-1 (or the pseudogene TRBV3-2) and TRBJ2-2; 7 bases fit TRBD1. The CDR3 is 13 amino acids. The V and J ends lost 1 base and 8 bases, in that order; junction bases with no gene match: 1. CDR1 is LGHDT, CDR2 YNNKEL, per germline (reference sequence). CDR3 protein: CASSQGQGGELFF. DNA of the CDR3: TGTGCCAGCAGCCAAGGACAGGGAGGGGAGCTGTTTTTT.

In the case of this clone: Germline and junction disagree at one end, which may indicate a read error. The chain carries TRBV28 and TRBJ2-7; 11 nucleotides match TRBD1. The CDR3 length is 15 residues. Per the germline V gene, CDR1 is MDHEN and CDR2 is SYDVKM. CDR3: CASSTRTGGSSEQYF. CDR3 DNA sequence: TGTGCCAGCAGTACCCGGACAGGGGGCTCCTCCGAGCAGTACTTC.

This chain's CDR3 is CASSTQGGLEAFF. CDR3 sequence (DNA): TGTGCCAGTAGTACCCAGGGAGGACTTGAAGCTTTCTTT. The genes are TRBV19 and TRBJ1-1; tentative D call: TRBD1 (5 bases). V lost 4 bases and J lost 7, with 13 bases in between. The germline gives CDR1 LNHDA, CDR2 SQIVND (reference sequence). The CDR3 runs to 13 residues.

V and J are TRBV24-1 and TRBJ1-5, with 7 positions matching TRBD1. Germline V gene data show CDR1 as KGHDR and CDR2 as SFDVKD. The ends lost 2 bases at V and 5 bases at J; junction bases unmatched: 5. The CDR3 has 15 amino acids. Here the CDR3 reads CATSDSDREDQPQHF. CDR3 in DNA: TGTGCCACCAGTGATTCTGACAGGGAGGATCAGCCCCAGCATTTT.

The chain couples TRBV20-1 to TRBJ2-1; D is tentatively TRBD1 or TRBD2 (5 bases each). Trimming left V 3 bases short and J 6 bases short, with 18 bases between. The CDR3 runs 15 residues. Germline V gene lookup returns CDR1 DFQATT and CDR2 SNEGSKA (reference sequence). The CDR3 coding sequence is TGCAGTGCTAGTGCCGGGACCCTGGCTCCCAATGAGCAGTTCTTC. Translation: CSASAGTLAPNEQFF.

This clone was seen only once. J is TRBJ2-7 and V is TRBV6-5; D not resolved. This CDR3 is 14 amino acids long. Germline V gene lookup returns CDR1 MNHEY and CDR2 SVGAGI. Trimming removed 2 bases at V and 5 bases at J, with 13 bases between. The CDR3 coding sequence is TGTGCCAGCAGTTACCGAGTCGGAAGCCACGAGCAGTACTTC. It codes for CASSYRVGSHEQYF.

This chain connects TRBV3-1 (or the pseudogene TRBV3-2) to TRBJ2-1; 9 bases line up with TRBD2. The CDR3 length is 17 residues. Germline loops: CDR1 LGHDT, CDR2 YNNKEL (reference sequence). V lost 0 bases, J lost 4 bases, and 7 bases stayed unmatched. CDR3 protein: CASSQDTLAGLYNEQFF. CDR3 sequence (DNA): TGTGCCAGCAGCCAAGATACTCTAGCGGGGCTATACAATGAGCAGTTCTTC.

This clone was detected once. The chain couples TRBV20-1 to TRBJ1-2; D unresolved. Germline V lookup: CDR1 DFQATT, CDR2 SNEGSKA (reference sequence). The CDR3 spans 12 residues. The ends were cut back, 3 bases at V and 2 bases at J, with 7 bases in the middle. The CDR3 spells CSASPQNYGYTF. The CDR3, as DNA: TGCAGTGCTAGTCCCCAGAACTATGGCTACACCTTC.

The chain couples TRBV11-2 to TRBJ2-2; 7 nucleotides line up with TRBD2. V lost 8 bases, J lost 1 base, and 4 bases stayed unmatched. From germline, CDR1 is SGHAT and CDR2 FQNNGV. The CDR3 spans 14 residues. The CDR3 loop reads CASSWGGNTGELFF. CDR3 nucleotides: TGTGCCAGCTCCTGGGGGGGGAACACCGGGGAGCTGTTTTTT.

The V call is TRBV19, the J call TRBJ1-2; D unresolved. The CDR3 has 15 residues. CDR1 and CDR2 (germline): LNHDA, SQIVND (reference sequence). Trimming cost V 7 bases and J 0 bases, with 15 bases left between them. CDR3: CASTHNLRANYGYTF. The CDR3 nucleotides are TGTGCCAGTACCCACAATCTCCGGGCTAACTATGGCTACACCTTC. Based on the CDR3 plus reference TRBV19 and TRBJ1-2, the full variable domain is DGGITQSPKYLFRKEGQNVTLSCEQNLNHDAMYWYRQDPGQGLRLIYYSQIVNDFQKGDIAEGYSVSREKKESFPLTVTSAQKNPTAFYLCASTHNLRANYGYTFGSGTRLTVV.

J is TRBJ2-7 and V is TRBV28; no clear D. Between the trimmed V and J ends, which lost 3 bases and 6 bases, there was a span of 9 bases. From germline, CDR1 is MDHEN and CDR2 SYDVKM. This CDR3 is built from 12 residues. CDR3 nucleotides: TGTGCCAGCAGTTTGGTTGCAGGCGAGCAGTACTTC. This translates into CASSLVAGEQYF. The full variable domain, rest sourced from reference TRBV28 and TRBJ2-7, is DVKVTQSSRYLVKRTGEKVFLECVQDMDHENMFWYRQDPGLGLRLIYFSYDVKMKEKGDIPEGYSVSREKKERFSLILESASTNQTSMYLCASSLVAGEQYFGPGTRLTVT.

The rearrangement joins TRBV21-1 to TRBJ2-7; the tabulated D call, TRBD1, remains unverified against the DNA. TRBV21-1 represents a pseudogene. This CDR3 has 16 residues. This CDR3 reads CASSNSDRGRAYEQYF. The CDR3 coding sequence is TGTGCCAGCAGCAACTCCGACAGGGGCCGCGCCTACGAGCAGTACTTC.

J is TRBJ1-3 and V is TRBV15; D unresolved. V was clipped by 0 bases and J by 0 bases, with 6 bases between them. The CDR3 loop spans 15 amino acids. In germline, CDR1 is LNHNV, CDR2 YYDKDF (reference sequence). CDR3 bases: TGTGCCACCAGCAGAGAGGGGTACTCTGGAAACACCATATATTTT. As protein: CATSREGYSGNTIYF.

This chain links TRBV27 with TRBJ2-7; D unresolved. CDR1 is MNHEY and CDR2 is SMNVEV in the germline V gene (reference sequence). Trimming left V 2 bases short and J 5 bases short, with 16 bases between. The CDR3 consists of 15 residues. CDR3 loop: CASSLGFDSWNEQYF. The DNA of the CDR3 is TGTGCCAGCAGTTTAGGGTTCGATTCTTGGAACGAGCAGTACTTC.

The V gene is TRBV15, the J gene TRBJ2-3; the D gene is possibly TRBD2 (6 bases). Germline V CDR1 and CDR2: LNHNV, YYDKDF (reference sequence). Deletions cut 9 bases from V and 2 bases from J, with 9 bases between. The CDR3 runs to 12 residues. CDR3: CATEGNTDTQYF. In DNA form, the CDR3 reads TGTGCCACGGAGGGAAACACAGATACGCAGTATTTT.

The chain is built from TRBV9 and TRBJ2-2; D remains unclear. The CDR3 is 12 residues long. Germline V gene sequence: CDR1 SGDLS, CDR2 YYNGEE. Trimming left V 1 base short and J 6 bases short, with 4 bases between. Written as DNA, the CDR3 is TGTGCCAGCAGCGTAAATCCCGGGGAGCTGTTTTTT. Protein product: CASSVNPGELFF.

The rearrangement joins TRBV4-1 to TRBJ2-1, with TRBD2 matching over 14 bases. Germline-derived CDR1 and CDR2 are MGHRA and YSYEKL. CDR3 length equals 19 residues. V shed 4 bases, J shed 7 bases, and the junction held 15 bases outside the gene matches. For the CDR3, the DNA is TGCGCCAGCAGCCCCATCAGACTAGCGGGGGGGCCCGGTGGGAATGAGCAGTTCTTC. Encoded protein: CASSPIRLAGGPGGNEQFF.

This chain uses TRBV6-1 with TRBJ2-7; D not resolved. Germline V gives CDR1 MNHNS, CDR2 SASEGT. The V and J ends lost 3 bases and 3 bases respectively, with 21 bases between them. This CDR3 is built from 17 residues. The CDR3 nucleotides are TGTGCCAGCAGTGAGCGGATCCAGGCCCCTGTTCGCTACGAGCAGTACTTC. Protein: CASSERIQAPVRYEQYF.